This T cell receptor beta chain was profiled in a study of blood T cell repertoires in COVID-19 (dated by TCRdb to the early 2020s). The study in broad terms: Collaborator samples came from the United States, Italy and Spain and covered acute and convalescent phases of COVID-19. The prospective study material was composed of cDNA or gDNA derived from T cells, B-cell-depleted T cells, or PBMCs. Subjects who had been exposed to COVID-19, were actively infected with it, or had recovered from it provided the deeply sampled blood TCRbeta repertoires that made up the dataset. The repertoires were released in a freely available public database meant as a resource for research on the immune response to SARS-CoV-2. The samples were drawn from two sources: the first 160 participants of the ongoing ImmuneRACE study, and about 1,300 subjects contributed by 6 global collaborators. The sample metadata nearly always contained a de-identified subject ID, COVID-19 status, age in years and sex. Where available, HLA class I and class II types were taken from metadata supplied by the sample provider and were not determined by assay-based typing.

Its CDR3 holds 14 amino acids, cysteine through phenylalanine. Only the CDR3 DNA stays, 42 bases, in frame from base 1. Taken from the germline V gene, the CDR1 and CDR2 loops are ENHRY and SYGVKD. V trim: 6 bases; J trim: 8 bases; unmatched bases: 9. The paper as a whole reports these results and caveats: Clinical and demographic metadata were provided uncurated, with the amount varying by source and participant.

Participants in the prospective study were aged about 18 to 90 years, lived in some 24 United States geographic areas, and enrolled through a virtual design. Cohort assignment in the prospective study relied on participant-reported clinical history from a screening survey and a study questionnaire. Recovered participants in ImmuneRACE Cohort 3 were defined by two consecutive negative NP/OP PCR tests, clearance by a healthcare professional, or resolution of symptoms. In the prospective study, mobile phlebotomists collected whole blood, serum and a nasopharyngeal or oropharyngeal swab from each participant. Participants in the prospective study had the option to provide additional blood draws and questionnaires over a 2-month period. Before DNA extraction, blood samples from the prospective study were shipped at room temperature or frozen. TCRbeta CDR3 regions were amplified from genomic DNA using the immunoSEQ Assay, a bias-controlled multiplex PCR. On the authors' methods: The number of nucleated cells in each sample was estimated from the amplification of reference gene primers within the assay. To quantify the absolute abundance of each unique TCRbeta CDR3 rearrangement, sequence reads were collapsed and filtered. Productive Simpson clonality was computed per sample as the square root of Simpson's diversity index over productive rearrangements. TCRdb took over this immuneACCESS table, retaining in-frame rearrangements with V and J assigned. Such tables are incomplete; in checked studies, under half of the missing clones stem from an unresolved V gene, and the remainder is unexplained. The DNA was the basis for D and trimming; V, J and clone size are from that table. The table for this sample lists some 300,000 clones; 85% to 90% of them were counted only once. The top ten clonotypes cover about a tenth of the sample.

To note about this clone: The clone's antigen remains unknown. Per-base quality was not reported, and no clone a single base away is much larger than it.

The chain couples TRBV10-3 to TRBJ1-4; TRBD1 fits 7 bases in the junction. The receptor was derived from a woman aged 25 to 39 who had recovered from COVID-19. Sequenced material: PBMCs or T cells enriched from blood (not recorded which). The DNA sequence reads TGTGCCATCAGCGTAGGGGGCTTCGGGGAAAAACTGTTTTTT. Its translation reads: CAISVGGFGEKLFF.